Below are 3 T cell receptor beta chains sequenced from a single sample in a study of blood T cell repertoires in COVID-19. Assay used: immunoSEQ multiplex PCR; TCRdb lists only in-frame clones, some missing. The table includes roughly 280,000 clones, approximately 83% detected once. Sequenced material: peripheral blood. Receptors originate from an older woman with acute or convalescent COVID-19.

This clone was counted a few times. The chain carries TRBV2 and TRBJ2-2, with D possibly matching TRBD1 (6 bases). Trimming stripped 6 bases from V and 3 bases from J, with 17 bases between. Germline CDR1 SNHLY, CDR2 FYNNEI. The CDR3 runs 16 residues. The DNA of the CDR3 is TGTGCCAGCAGGGGGGCTTGGGCTGGGGACACCGGGGAGCTGTTTTTT. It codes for CASRGAWAGDTGELFF.

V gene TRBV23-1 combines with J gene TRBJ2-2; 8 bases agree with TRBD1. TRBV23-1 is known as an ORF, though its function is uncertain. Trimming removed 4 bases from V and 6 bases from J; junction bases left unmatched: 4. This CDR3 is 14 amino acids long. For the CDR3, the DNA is TGCGCCAGCAGTCGGGGACAGGTGTCCGGGGAGCTGTTTTTT. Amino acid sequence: CASSRGQVSGELFF.

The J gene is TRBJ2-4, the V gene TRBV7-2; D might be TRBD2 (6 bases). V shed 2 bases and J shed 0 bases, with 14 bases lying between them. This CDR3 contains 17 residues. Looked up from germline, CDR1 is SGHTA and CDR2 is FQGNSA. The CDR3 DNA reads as TGTGCCAGCAGCTTATCCGGGGGAGGTTTAGCCAAAAACATTCAGTACTTC. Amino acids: CASSLSGGGLAKNIQYF.